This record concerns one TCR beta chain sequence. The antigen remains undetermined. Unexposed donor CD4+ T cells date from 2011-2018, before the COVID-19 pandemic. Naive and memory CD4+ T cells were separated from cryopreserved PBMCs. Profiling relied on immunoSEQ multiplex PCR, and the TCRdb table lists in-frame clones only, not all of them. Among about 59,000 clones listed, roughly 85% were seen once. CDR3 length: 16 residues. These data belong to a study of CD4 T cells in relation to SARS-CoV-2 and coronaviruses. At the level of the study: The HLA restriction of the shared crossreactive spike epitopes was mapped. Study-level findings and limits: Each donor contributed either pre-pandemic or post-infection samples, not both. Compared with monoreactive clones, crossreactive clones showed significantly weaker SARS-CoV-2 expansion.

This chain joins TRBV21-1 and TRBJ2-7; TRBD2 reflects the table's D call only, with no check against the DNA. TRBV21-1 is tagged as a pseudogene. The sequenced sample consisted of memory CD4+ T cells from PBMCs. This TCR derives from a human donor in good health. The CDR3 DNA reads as TGTGCCAGCAGCCCCCGGTGGGAGTACAGCTCCTACGAGCAGTACTTC. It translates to CASSPRWEYSSYEQYF.